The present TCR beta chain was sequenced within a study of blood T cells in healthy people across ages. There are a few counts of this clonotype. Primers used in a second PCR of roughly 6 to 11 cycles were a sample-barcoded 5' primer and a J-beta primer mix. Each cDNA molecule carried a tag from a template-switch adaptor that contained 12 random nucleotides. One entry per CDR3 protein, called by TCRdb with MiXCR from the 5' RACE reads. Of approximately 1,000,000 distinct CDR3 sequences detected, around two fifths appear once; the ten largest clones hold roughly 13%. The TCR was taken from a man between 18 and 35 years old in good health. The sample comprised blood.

The CDR3 bases are TGTGCCAGCAGCTCGACAGGGGTGGACACCGGGGAGCTGTTTTTT. Amino acid sequence: CASSSTGVDTGELFF. This chain links TRBV12-3 or TRBV12-4 with TRBJ2-2; 8 bases align to TRBD1. Unmatched junction bases numbered 6, after V lost 6 bases and J lost 3 bases. The CDR3 covers 15 residues.